A selection of T cell receptor beta chains follows, all from one sample in a study of T cells after yellow fever vaccination. TCRdb called the 5' RACE reads again in MiXCR, with one record for every CDR3 protein. This table holds about 96,000 distinct CDR3 sequences, approximately 8.4% found once. The sample here was CD8+ T cells not binding an NS4B(214-222) dextramer, sorted from PBMCs, taken approximately 15 days after the first yellow fever vaccination. The receptors were gathered from a man between 18 and 35 years old who received the YFV17D yellow fever vaccine. CDR3s include the opening cysteine and the closing phenylalanine or tryptophan. Fields, in order: V gene, D gene, clone size, J gene, CDR3 DNA, CDR3 protein. A D gene is named only where the DNA matches it firmly. Clone sizes are given selectively: once, few, many, or a class where the clone is expanded.

>TRBV6-1|NA|NA|TRBJ2-3
TGTGCCAGCAGTGTTACGGGAATCGAGGCAGATACGCAGTATTTT
CASSVTGIEADTQYF
>TRBV11-2|NA|NA|TRBJ2-5
TGTGCCAGCAGCGATTACGGGGGGCGCAAGTGGGAGACCCAGTACTTC
CASSDYGGRKWETQYF
>TRBV6-5|NA|NA|TRBJ1-2
TGTGCCAGCAGTTACCCCGCCCCTGGGATGTGGGGCTACACCTTC
CASSYPAPGMWGYTF
>TRBV4-1|NA|few|TRBJ1-1
TGCGCCAGCAGCCAGACAACCAGGGGTCGTACTGAAGCTTTCTTT
CASSQTTRGRTEAFF
>TRBV18|NA|NA|TRBJ2-7
TGTGCCAGCTCACGTCCGGGGGCAGACGAGCAGTACTTC
CASSRPGADEQYF
>TRBV29-1|NA|few|TRBJ1-1
TGCAGCGTTGCTCCTATGAACACTGAAGCTTTCTTT
CSVAPMNTEAFF
>TRBV5-1|NA|many|TRBJ2-1
TGCGCCAGCAGCTTCTACGGGGCCGTCTCCTACAATGAGCAGTTCTTC
CASSFYGAVSYNEQFF
>TRBV9|NA|few|TRBJ2-2
TGTGCCAGCAGCGTAGGTGGCACCGGGGAGCTGTTTTTT
CASSVGGTGELFF
>TRBV29-1|NA|NA|TRBJ2-7
TGCAGCGGACAAACCAGCTCCTACGAGCAGTACTTC
CSGQTSSYEQYF
>TRBV4-3|NA|few|TRBJ2-2
TGCGCCAGCAGCCTAGATTACCTGGCCATCTCAGCCGGGGAGCTGTTTTTT
CASSLDYLAISAGELFF
>TRBV4-2|TRBD2|NA|TRBJ2-1
TGTGCCAGCAGCCAAGATATGTTGACTAGCGGGGACCCTTCTTACCACAATGAGCAGTTCTTC
CASSQDMLTSGDPSYHNEQFF
>TRBV12-3/TRBV12-4|NA|NA|TRBJ2-7
TGTGCCAGCACTCTATCCCTGCGTAACGAGCAGTACTTC
CASTLSLRNEQYF
>TRBV5-8|TRBD2|NA|TRBJ2-1
TGTGCCAGCAACCACGGGGGGTCTTACAATGAGCAGTTCTTC
CASNHGGSYNEQFF
>TRBV11-2|TRBD1|NA|TRBJ1-1
TGTGCCAGCAGCTTCAGGGGGCAGAACACTGAAGCTTTCTTT
CASSFRGQNTEAFF
>TRBV5-1|NA|many|TRBJ1-1
TGCGCCAGCAGCTTGGATCGGGGCTTGAACACTGAAGCTTTCTTT
CASSLDRGLNTEAFF
>TRBV20-1|NA|NA|TRBJ2-5
TGCAGTGCCGCCGGAGGGGGTCGTGGAGAGACCCAGTACTTC
CSAAGGGRGETQYF
>TRBV6-4|NA|NA|TRBJ1-1
TGTGCCAGCAGGAGGGGGGGCCCGAACACTGAAGCTTTCTTT
CASRRGGPNTEAFF
>TRBV10-3|NA|many|TRBJ1-2
TGTGCCATCACTCCGGGACCTTCCGAGGACTATGGCTACACCTTC
CAITPGPSEDYGYTF
>TRBV5-5|NA|NA|TRBJ1-2
TGTGCCAGCAGCTTGACAGATTCATATGGCTACACCTTC
CASSLTDSYGYTF
>TRBV12-3/TRBV12-4|TRBD1|few|TRBJ2-2
TGTGCCAGCAGTTTAGCGGAGCAGGGGGCCATCGGGGAGCTGTTTTTT
CASSLAEQGAIGELFF
>TRBV7-3|TRBD1|NA|TRBJ2-1
TGTGCCAGCAGCCCCGGGACAGGGCAGCAGTTCTTC
CASSPGTGQQFF
>TRBV4-1|TRBD1|few|TRBJ2-7
TGCGCCAGCAGCCATGCTGGACAGGGCTACGAGCAGTACTTC
CASSHAGQGYEQYF
>TRBV11-2|TRBD2|few|TRBJ2-1
TGTGCCAGCAGCTTACCCGGGACTAGCGGGGGGGAACAATGGGATGAGCAGTTCTTC
CASSLPGTSGGEQWDEQFF
>TRBV7-6|NA|few|TRBJ2-3
TGTGCCAGCAGCTTAAAGTCGAGGGCAGATACGCAGTATTTT
CASSLKSRADTQYF
>TRBV6-5|NA|few|TRBJ2-5
TGTGCCAGCAGTTACAACAGACTAGAGACCCAGTACTTC
CASSYNRLETQYF
>TRBV7-6|NA|many|TRBJ2-7
TGTGCCAGCAGCCCAACAGAGGGGGTAAACTCCTACGAGCAGTACTTC
CASSPTEGVNSYEQYF
>TRBV9|TRBD2|many|TRBJ2-3
TGTGCCAGCAGCGTACGAGCGGGGTCTTCCACAGATACGCAGTATTTT
CASSVRAGSSTDTQYF
>TRBV18|NA|few|TRBJ1-4
TGTGCCAGCTCACCGAGGGGGTTCAATGAAAAACTGTTTTTT
CASSPRGFNEKLFF
>TRBV4-1|TRBD2|many|TRBJ2-5
TGCGCCAGCAGCCAAGATGGAGCGGGGGGTAAAGAGACCCAGTACTTC
CASSQDGAGGKETQYF
>TRBV5-8|NA|NA|TRBJ1-1
TGTGCCGGAGGACCGAACGCTGAAGCTTTCTTT
CAGGPNAEAFF
>TRBV6-5|NA|many|TRBJ2-1
TGTGCCAGCAGTTACCCACCGGACAATGAGCAGTTCTTC
CASSYPPDNEQFF
>TRBV27|TRBD2|NA|TRBJ2-5
TGTGCCAGCAGGGGACTAGCGGGGGCTTGGGAGACCCAGTACTTC
CASRGLAGAWETQYF
>TRBV12-3/TRBV12-4|TRBD2|few|TRBJ2-3
TGTGCCAGCAGTCTAGCGGGGGGGATCACAGATACGCAGTATTTT
CASSLAGGITDTQYF
>TRBV29-1|NA|NA|TRBJ2-1
TGCAGCGCGGAAGGACCGTACAATGAGCAGTTCTTC
CSAEGPYNEQFF
>TRBV7-9|NA|few|TRBJ2-3
TGTGCCAGCAGCTTACCGACGGAAGCCAACCCTACAGCAGATACGCAGTATTTT
CASSLPTEANPTADTQYF
>TRBV15|NA|NA|TRBJ2-5
TGTGCCACCAGCAGAGTGGCAGGGCTGGAGACCCAGTACTTC
CATSRVAGLETQYF
>TRBV5-5|TRBD2|few|TRBJ2-5
TGTGCCAGCAGCTTGTTTAGCGGGGGGGCCGAGACCCAGTACTTC
CASSLFSGGAETQYF
>TRBV4-1|NA|few|TRBJ2-1
TGCGCCAGCAGCCAAGATTTTACCCCTGGGGGATATGAGCAGTTCTTC
CASSQDFTPGGYEQFF
>TRBV5-1|NA|many|TRBJ2-3
TGCGCCAGCAGCGCTAGTCCCCCAGATACGCAGTATTTT
CASSASPPDTQYF
>TRBV7-9|NA|NA|TRBJ2-3
TGTGCCAGCAACGTAAGAGGGACGCCGGGCGATACGCAGTATTTT
CASNVRGTPGDTQYF
>TRBV20-1|NA|NA|TRBJ2-2
TGCAGTGCTACGGGGACCGGGGAGCTGTTTTTT
CSATGTGELFF
>TRBV4-3|TRBD2|NA|TRBJ2-7
TGCGCCAGCAGCCAAGGCGGGGGGGCTCCCTACGAGCAGTACTTC
CASSQGGGAPYEQYF
>TRBV15|TRBD2|few|TRBJ2-5
TGTGCCACCAGCGGGACTAGCGGGGGGGGGGAGACCCAGTACTTC
CATSGTSGGGETQYF
>TRBV4-2|TRBD2|NA|TRBJ2-1
TGTGCCAGCAGCCAAGGGTTCGGACTAGCGGCAAATGAGCAGTTCTTC
CASSQGFGLAANEQFF
>TRBV6-5|TRBD1|NA|TRBJ1-2
TGTGCCAGCAGTTACTCGACGGGACAGGATTATGGCTACACCTTC
CASSYSTGQDYGYTF
>TRBV7-9|NA|NA|TRBJ1-2
TGTGCCAGCAGCTTAGTAGATGACGGTTTGGATGGCTACACCTTC
CASSLVDDGLDGYTF
>TRBV25-1|NA|NA|TRBJ2-3
TGTGCCAGCAGTGGTCTTCTTCGGGACCCACAGTATTTT
CASSGLLRDPQYF
>TRBV4-1|NA|NA|TRBJ2-2
TGCGCCAGCAGCCAAGAAGTGGCGGGGGCATACACCGGGGAGCTGTTTTTT
CASSQEVAGAYTGELFF
>TRBV4-2|TRBD1|NA|TRBJ2-7
TGTGCCAGCAGCCAAGATTCGGGACAGATCTACGAGCAGTACTTC
CASSQDSGQIYEQYF
>TRBV4-2|NA|NA|TRBJ2-7
TGTGCCAGCAGCCCTCTGGGGGGATCCTACGAGCAGTACTTC
CASSPLGGSYEQYF
>TRBV10-3|TRBD1|few|TRBJ2-3
TGTGCCATGACCGGGACAGGGAGCACAGATACGCAGTATTTT
CAMTGTGSTDTQYF
>TRBV6-2/TRBV6-3|TRBD1|few|TRBJ2-7
TGTGCCAGCAGTTACGCCCAGACAGGGCAGTACGAGCAGTACTTC
CASSYAQTGQYEQYF
>TRBV4-3|NA|few|TRBJ2-3
TGCGCCAGCAGCCATTCAGGGGTTTCCGGCACAGATACGCAGTATTTT
CASSHSGVSGTDTQYF
>TRBV5-1|NA|few|TRBJ2-1
TGCGCCAGCAGCCATAACGATGAGCAGTTCTTC
CASSHNDEQFF
>TRBV6-1|NA|NA|TRBJ1-5
TGTGCCAGCAGCTCAGGGAGCCTAGGTCAGCCCCAGCATTTT
CASSSGSLGQPQHF
>TRBV6-5|TRBD2|NA|TRBJ2-4
TGTGCCAGCAGTTACTGGGCGGGGGGATCCAAAAACATTCAGTACTTC
CASSYWAGGSKNIQYF
>TRBV4-1|NA|few|TRBJ1-2
TGCGCCAGCAGCCGGACCGATGGGACCATCTATGGCTACACCTTC
CASSRTDGTIYGYTF
>TRBV6-1|NA|few|TRBJ1-1
TGTGCCATCTATCAGGACGGTTGGCACACTGAAGCTTTCTTT
CAIYQDGWHTEAFF
>TRBV6-5|NA|few|TRBJ2-2
TGTGCCAGCAGTTACGGGATTAACACCGGGGAGCTGTTTTTT
CASSYGINTGELFF
>TRBV4-3|TRBD2|few|TRBJ2-5
TGCGCCAGCAGCCAAGATCGGGCTAGCGGGGGTTTAGAGACCCAGTACTTC
CASSQDRASGGLETQYF